This T cell receptor (beta chain) was obtained from a study of cytomegalovirus exposure and HLA in healthy donors. Overall study findings and caveats: First-cohort TCR clusters were later found to tend to co-occur in the approximately 110 validation repertoires.

Profiled with immunoSEQ multiplex PCR; TCRdb holds only in-frame clones, not every one. Among under 95,000 clones listed, roughly 94% were seen once. V dropped 4 bases and J dropped 5; count of bases not matched to a gene: 3. The CDR3 extends over 13 amino acids. Per germline, CDR1 LNHDA and CDR2 SQIVND (reference sequence). To note about this clone: Its antigen remains unknown.

This chain links TRBV19 with TRBJ2-5, with 8 bases matching TRBD1. The receptor's source is a woman in her late teens or twenties in good health and CMV-seronegative. Sample: PBMCs. The CDR3 nucleotides are TGTGCCAGTAGTAGAACAGGGGGGGAGACCCAGTACTTC. This encodes CASSRTGGETQYF.